This T cell receptor beta chain comes out of a study of OX40 agonist ivuxolimab in advanced cancers. About the research overall: While on treatment, patients had intravenous ivuxolimab at 0.01 to 10 mg/kg every 2 weeks. Participants, approximately 83% male, averaged approximately 60 years of age, ranging from 23 to 79. Two cutaneous melanoma patients and one hepatocellular carcinoma patient, three in all, had partial responses.

Peripheral blood came from all dose cohorts at three timepoints. The germline CDR1 and CDR2 sequences are SGHAT and FQNNGV. The V end was cut by 5 bases, the J end by 2 bases, with 4 bases between. The CDR3 has 11 amino acids. TCRdb's table, derived via immunoSEQ multiplex PCR, lists solely in-frame clones and lacks some. The sample holds some 85,000 clones, around 90% seen once. The origin of this receptor is an adult with an advanced solid tumor such as melanoma, head and neck, liver or kidney cancer. Sequenced here: CD4+ or CD8+ T cells sorted from blood, sampled in a trial of the OX40 agonist ivuxolimab. The V gene is TRBV11-2, the J gene TRBJ2-7; no reliable D call. The CDR3 region has the DNA TGTGCCAGCAGCGTTGCCTACGAGCAGTACTTC. This codes for CASSVAYEQYF.